Given below is one T cell receptor beta chain in context. This record belongs to a study of T cell responses to AZD1222 COVID-19 vaccine. The method was immunoSEQ multiplex PCR; TCRdb's version includes in-frame clones alone and lacks a portion of them. The sample gives some 150,000 clones, around 91% of which show up once; 5% is in the top ten. Trimming pared 0 bases from V and 0 bases from J, leaving 14 bases between. CDR3 length: 18 amino acids. CDR1 LGHNA and CDR2 YSLEER come from the germline V gene. Sequencing was performed on peripheral blood, taken on day 0 of AZD1222 vaccination. This TCR was recovered from an adult in good health. The chain uses TRBV4-3 and TRBJ2-2; D may be TRBD2 (6 bases). This CDR3 is CASSQELLAAANTGELFF. CDR3 sequence (DNA): TGCGCCAGCAGCCAAGAGCTATTAGCGGCCGCGAACACCGGGGAGCTGTTTTTT.